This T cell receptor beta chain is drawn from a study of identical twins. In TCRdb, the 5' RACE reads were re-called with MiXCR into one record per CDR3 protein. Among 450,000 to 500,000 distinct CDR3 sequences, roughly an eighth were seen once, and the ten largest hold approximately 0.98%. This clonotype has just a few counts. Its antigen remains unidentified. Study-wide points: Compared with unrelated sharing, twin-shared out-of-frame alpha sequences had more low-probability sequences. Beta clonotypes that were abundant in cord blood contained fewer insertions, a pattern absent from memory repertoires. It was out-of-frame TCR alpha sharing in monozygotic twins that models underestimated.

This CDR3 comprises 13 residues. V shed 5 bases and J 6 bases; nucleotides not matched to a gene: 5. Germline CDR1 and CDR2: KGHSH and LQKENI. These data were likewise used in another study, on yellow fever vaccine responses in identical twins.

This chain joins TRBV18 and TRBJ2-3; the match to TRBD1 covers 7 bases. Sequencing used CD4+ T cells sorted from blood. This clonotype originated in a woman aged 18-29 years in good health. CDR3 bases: TGTGCCAGCTCATACCAACAGGGGGATACGCAGTATTTT. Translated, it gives CASSYQQGDTQYF.